This record looks at one T cell receptor (beta chain) sequence and its context. The antigen is not known. V was pared by 4 bases and J by 6 bases, with 15 bases between. The CDR3 has 14 amino acids. Per the germline V gene, CDR1 is MDHEN and CDR2 is SYDVKM. These data originate in a study of T cell responses to AZD1222 COVID-19 vaccine. Overall study context: Second-dose timings of about 4 or about 12 weeks were pooled. General observations from the study: Vaccine-associated CD4 TCRs ranged over spike, dominating at 160-218 and 743-854. Baseline serology detected seropositivity in only six AZD1222 recipients.

TCRdb's table, derived via immunoSEQ multiplex PCR, lists solely in-frame clones and lacks some. The data show approximately 120,000 clones, with about 90% seen just once and about 5.2% held by the top ten. V gene TRBV28 combines with J gene TRBJ1-2; a weak D match, TRBD1 (6 bases). The sequencing here drew on peripheral blood, taken on day 0 of AZD1222 vaccination. This TCR was recovered from an adult in good health. The CDR3 loop reads CASSSLPRTDGYTF. CDR3 DNA sequence: TGTGCCAGCAGTTCCCTACCTAGGACAGATGGCTACACCTTC.